The next 5 T cell receptor beta chains were all read from a single sample in a study of shared clonotypes between healthy human individuals. Profiling relied on immunoSEQ multiplex PCR, and the TCRdb table lists in-frame clones only, not all of them. The sample shows under 1,100,000 clones, around 76% of them seen only once. The sample consisted of memory CD4+ T cells sorted from blood. Subset indicated: CD45RA-negative fraction. All receptors come from a man aged 18 to 30 in good health.

This clone was observed a few times. The rearrangement links TRBV2 to TRBJ2-3; 10 positions match TRBD2. V trimming: 4 bases; J trimming: 5 bases; junction bases outside the gene matches: 12. Germline V gene data show CDR1 as SNHLY and CDR2 as FYNNEI. The CDR3 covers 17 residues. CDR3 nucleotides: TGTGCCAGCAGTGCGGGAGCGGGGGGGCTTCATGAAGATACGCAGTATTTT. As protein: CASSAGAGGLHEDTQYF.

This rearrangement joins TRBV19 to TRBJ1-2; TRBD1 matches 9 bases. The CDR3 sequence is 14 residues long. The V gene's germline CDR1 is LNHDA and CDR2 SQIVND (reference sequence). The J segment lost 7 bases and the V segment lost 5 bases, leaving 8 bases of the junction unmatched. CDR3 protein: CASSGDRAQLGYTF. CDR3 in DNA: TGTGCCAGTAGTGGGGACAGGGCTCAACTTGGCTACACCTTC.

V gene TRBV5-4 combines with J gene TRBJ2-7; TRBD2 is a possible D gene (5 bases). The CDR3 loop spans 14 amino acids. Trimming shortened V by 9 bases and J by 0 bases, and 16 bases separated the two germline ends. Germline-derived CDR1 and CDR2 are SGHNT and YYREEE (reference sequence). CDR3 DNA sequence: TGTGCCACCGGTCGGGGTTCCAGCTCCTACGAGCAGTACTTC. Translating gives CATGRGSSSYEQYF.

The chain is built from TRBV2 and TRBJ1-2, with D unresolved. Trimming took 7 bases from V and 2 from J, leaving 17 bases between them. Germline CDR1 is SNHLY and CDR2 is FYNNEI. The CDR3 sequence is 15 residues long. The DNA for the CDR3 is TGTGCCAGCATTAAGTCCCTAGCTCCGAACTATGGCTACACCTTC. It specifies CASIKSLAPNYGYTF. Full variable domain (rest looked up from reference TRBV2 and TRBJ1-2): EPEVTQTPSHQVTQMGQEVILRCVPISNHLYFYWYRQILGQKVEFLVSFYNNEISEKSEIFDDQFSVERPDGSNFTLKIRSTKLEDSAMYFCASIKSLAPNYGYTFGSGTRLTVV.

This clone turned up a few times. The genes are TRBV19 and TRBJ2-7, with D possibly matching TRBD1 (6 bases). CDR3 length: 15 residues. CDR1 is LNHDA and CDR2 is SQIVND in the germline V gene (reference sequence). V lost 4 bases and J 1 base, leaving 14 bases between the germline ends. As DNA, the CDR3 is TGTGCCAGTAGTACCCGGTTAGGACAGTCCTACGAGCAGTACTTC. The encoded protein is CASSTRLGQSYEQYF.